The 24 T cell receptor beta chains below all came from one sample that was sequenced in a study of cytomegalovirus exposure and HLA in healthy donors. A multiplex PCR was run with 60 Vbeta primers and 13 Jbeta primers. Measured with immunoSEQ multiplex PCR; TCRdb has only the in-frame clones, and not every one. Its clone listing holds roughly 190,000 clones. The specimen sequenced was PBMCs. These receptors all come from a man aged 30-40 years in good health and CMV-seronegative.

The chain joins TRBV4-3 to TRBJ2-1; 8 bases line up with TRBD2. The CDR3 is made up of 21 amino acids. The V segment lost 0 bases and the J segment 0 bases; nucleotides outside the gene matches: 16. Germline V gene sequence: CDR1 LGHNA, CDR2 YSLEER. CDR3 in amino acids: CASSQDRPRGALSSSYNEQFF. CDR3 in DNA: TGCGCCAGCAGCCAAGATCGACCGCGGGGGGCTTTATCTAGCTCCTACAATGAGCAGTTCTTC.

In DNA, the CDR3 is TGTGCCAGCAGCTTATACACCTTGAACACTGAAGCTTTCTTT. Encoded protein: CASSLYTLNTEAFF. The V gene is TRBV11-3, the J gene TRBJ1-1, with D unclear. CDR3 length: 14 residues. V shed 2 bases and J shed 0 bases, with 7 bases lying between them. Germline CDR1 SGHNT, CDR2 YENEEA.

The gene calls are TRBV18 and TRBJ1-2, with unresolved D. The germline V and J ends were trimmed by 4 bases and 11 bases, with 17 bases remaining between them. There are 13 residues in the CDR3. Germline CDR1 reads KGHSH; CDR2 reads LQKENI. DNA for the CDR3: TGTGCCAGCTCACGGGTGACAAATGGCGGGTACACCTTC. Protein product: CASSRVTNGGYTF.

The J gene is TRBJ2-5, the V gene TRBV10-3; 9 bases align to TRBD1. Judging by the DNA end, TRBJ2-7 fits better; the J call may be wrong. The CDR3 extends over 15 amino acids. Germline V gives CDR1 ENHRY, CDR2 SYGVKD. CDR3 sequence: CAISERGQGIDEQYF. DNA of the CDR3: TGTGCCATCAGTGAGAGAGGACAGGGGATAGACGAGCAGTACTTC.

This chain uses TRBV4-1 with TRBJ2-5; the D gene is possibly TRBD1 (6 bases). The J call may not be correct, given that the DNA end is closer to TRBJ2-7. Germline CDR1 MGHRA, CDR2 YSYEKL. The CDR3 length is 14 residues. CDR3 nucleotides: TGCGCCAGCAGCCAATCGGGACAAACCTACGAGCAGTACTTC. As protein: CASSQSGQTYEQYF.

About this clone itself: Other nucleotide sequences from this sample produce the same CDR3. The chain joins TRBV5-1 to TRBJ2-5, with 7 positions matching TRBD2. The CDR3 extends over 14 amino acids. Trimming at V came to 0 bases and at J to 2 bases, leaving 1 base not matched to a gene. Germline CDR1 and CDR2: SGHRS and YFSETQ. The CDR3 protein is CASSLGGGQETQYF. CDR3 nucleotide sequence: TGCGCCAGCAGCTTGGGCGGGGGACAAGAGACCCAGTACTTC. The entire variable domain, with the rest obtained from reference TRBV5-1 and TRBJ2-5, is as follows: KAGVTQTPRYLIKTRGQQVTLSCSPISGHRSVSWYQQTPGQGLQFLFEYFSETQRNKGNFPGRFSGRQFSNSRSEMNVSTLELGDSALYLCASSLGGGQETQYFGPGTRLLVL.

The chain joins TRBV7-9 to TRBJ2-3; TRBD2 is a possible D gene (6 bases). The V gene's germline CDR1 is SEHNR and CDR2 FQNEAQ (reference sequence). CDR3 length: 16 residues. Trimming cost V 1 base and J 2 bases, with 13 bases left between them. The CDR3 spells CASSLDPGESTDTQYF. CDR3 nucleotide sequence: TGTGCCAGCAGCTTAGATCCGGGGGAATCCACAGATACGCAGTATTTT.

This chain joins TRBV5-1 and TRBJ1-6; 10 bases align to TRBD1. From germline, CDR1 is SGHRS and CDR2 YFSETQ. V trimming: 4 bases; J trimming: 8 bases; junction bases outside the gene matches: 6. The CDR3 runs 15 residues. CDR3 coding DNA: TGCGCCAGCAGCGGGGGACAGGGGATCTATTCACCCCTCCACTTT. This encodes CASSGGQGIYSPLHF.

The CDR3 DNA is TGTGCCAGCAGAGGTGGTGACAGAGCGTACAATGAGCAGTTCTTC. It codes for CASRGGDRAYNEQFF. This rearrangement joins TRBV5-4 to TRBJ2-1, with a tentative D call TRBD1 (5 bases). Per the germline V gene, CDR1 is SGHNT and CDR2 is YYREEE (reference sequence). Trimming stripped 5 bases from V and 4 bases from J, with 16 bases between. The length of the CDR3 is 15 residues.

V and J are TRBV7-2 and TRBJ1-2; TRBD1 is a possible D gene (5 bases). CDR1 is SGHTA and CDR2 is FQGNSA in the germline V gene. CDR3 size: 15 residues. V lost 5 bases to trimming and J lost 5 bases, with 18 bases between them. The CDR3 DNA reads TGTGCCAGCAGCCCCCGGGCAGACAGCTATTATGGCTACACCTTC. This translates into CASSPRADSYYGYTF.

This rearrangement joins TRBV7-9 to TRBJ2-5; 11 positions match TRBD2. The CDR3 has 14 amino acids. Germline trimming cut 8 bases from V and 5 bases from J; bases unmatched to any gene: 7. In germline, CDR1 is SEHNR, CDR2 FQNEAQ (reference sequence). CDR3 loop: CASLTSGGAETQYF. As DNA, the CDR3 is TGTGCCAGCCTCACTAGCGGGGGAGCGGAGACCCAGTACTTC.

Worth noting for this clone: At one boundary the junction diverges from the germline segment, which might be a read error. This chain joins TRBV5-1 and TRBJ1-5; no definite D call. The CDR3 consists of 15 residues. CDR1 is SGHRS and CDR2 is YFSETQ in the germline V gene. CDR3 protein: CASSLAGGVDQPQHF. The CDR3 nucleotides read TGTGCCAGCAGCTTGGCCGGCGGGGTTGATCAGCCCCAGCATTTT.

In DNA form, the CDR3 reads TGTGCCAGTAGTATCCCGGGACAGGGGGCGCCGAACTATGGCTACACCTTC. Protein sequence: CASSIPGQGAPNYGYTF. This chain connects TRBV19 to TRBJ1-2; 12 positions match TRBD1. V trimming: 3 bases; J trimming: 2 bases; junction bases outside the gene matches: 7. The germline V gene encodes CDR1 LNHDA and CDR2 SQIVND (reference sequence). This CDR3 spans 17 amino acids.

In the case of this clone: This sample also contains other DNA sequences that code for the same CDR3. This chain joins TRBV5-4 and TRBJ2-7, with D tentatively TRBD2 (5 bases). Trimming took off 5 bases at V and 0 bases at J, with 9 bases between the two ends. Germline values: CDR1 SGHNT, CDR2 YYREEE (reference sequence). The CDR3 has 13 residues. The CDR3 reads CASSPTSSYEQYF. Here the CDR3 DNA reads TGTGCCAGCAGTCCTACTAGCTCCTACGAGCAGTACTTC. Based on the CDR3 plus reference TRBV5-4 and TRBJ2-7, the full variable domain is ETGVTQSPTHLIKTRGQQVTLRCSSQSGHNTVSWYQQALGQGPQFIFQYYREEENGRGNFPPRFSGLQFPNYSSELNVNALELDDSALYLCASSPTSSYEQYFGPGTRLTVT.

The chain combines TRBV6-4 with TRBJ2-6; D is uncertain. Germline loops: CDR1 MRHNA, CDR2 SNTAGT. V lost 2 bases to trimming and J lost 0 bases, with 8 bases between them. There are 16 residues in the CDR3. For the CDR3, the DNA is TGTGCCAGCAGTGACACAGTACGCTCTGGGGCCAACGTCCTGACTTTC. Encoded protein: CASSDTVRSGANVLTF.

The rearrangement links TRBV18 to TRBJ1-1; 10 nucleotides agree with TRBD1. The CDR3 contains 17 residues. J gave up 6 bases and V 3 bases, and 13 bases lay outside the gene matches. CDR1 KGHSH and CDR2 LQKENI come from the germline V gene. CDR3 nucleotide sequence: TGTGCCAGCTCACCGTTAGGGACAGGGGTTGGGTTACCTGAAGCTTTCTTT. Amino acids: CASSPLGTGVGLPEAFF.

The chain has TRBV5-1 and TRBJ1-1; no clear D. Trimming removed 0 bases at V and 1 base at J, with 7 bases between. There are 14 residues in the CDR3. Germline V gene sequence: CDR1 SGHRS, CDR2 YFSETQ. In nucleotides, the CDR3 is TGCGCCAGCAGCTTGGCCTACGAGAACACTGAAGCTTTCTTT. It translates to CASSLAYENTEAFF.

The V gene is TRBV29-1, the J gene TRBJ1-1; perhaps TRBD1 as D (5 bases). The CDR3 runs 14 residues. V lost 5 bases and J 3 bases, leaving 16 bases between the germline ends. CDR1 and CDR2 (germline): SQVTM, ANQGSEA. The CDR3 spells CSVSTRLRDTEAFF. CDR3 sequence (DNA): TGCAGCGTTTCTACGCGGCTCAGGGACACTGAAGCTTTCTTT.

The genes are TRBV5-1 and TRBJ1-1; D unclear. This CDR3 contains 13 residues. V was shortened by 3 bases and J by 5 bases, with 11 bases between the two germline ends. CDR1 and CDR2 from the germline V gene are SGHRS and YFSETQ. The CDR3 region is CASSSEGSTEAFF. In nucleotides, the CDR3 is TGCGCCAGCAGCTCGGAGGGCTCAACTGAAGCTTTCTTT.

The V gene is TRBV5-1, the J gene TRBJ2-1, with TRBD2 matching over 10 bases. Germline lookup yields CDR1 SGHRS and CDR2 YFSETQ. The CDR3 length is 16 residues. The V gene end was trimmed by 0 bases and the J gene end by 6 bases; junction bases not matched to a gene: 6. The CDR3: CASSLGGTSDFNEQFF. For the CDR3, the DNA is TGCGCCAGCAGCTTGGGCGGGACTAGCGACTTCAATGAGCAGTTCTTC.

V usage is TRBV30 and J usage is TRBJ1-2; the D gene is possibly TRBD1 (6 bases). The CDR3 runs to 15 residues. The V gene's germline CDR1 is GTSNPN and CDR2 SVGIG (reference sequence). V was clipped by 8 bases and J by 0 bases, with 19 bases between them. The CDR3 region is CAGPGHPTANYGYTF. CDR3 sequence (DNA): TGTGCCGGCCCGGGACACCCAACCGCTAACTATGGCTACACCTTC.

The V call is TRBV7-8, the J call TRBJ2-5; D unresolved. With the DNA end fitting TRBJ2-7 better, the J assignment may be wrong. CDR3 length: 13 residues. Germline CDR1 is SGHVS and CDR2 is FQNEAQ. In DNA, the CDR3 is TGTGCCAGCAGCTCCACCCCGAGCTACGAGCAGTACTTC. Residues: CASSSTPSYEQYF.

The V call is TRBV6-6, the J call TRBJ2-7; TRBD2 agrees at 8 bases. This CDR3 comprises 12 residues. V dropped 10 bases and J dropped 2; count of bases not matched to a gene: 4. CDR1 MNHNY and CDR2 SVGAGI come from the germline V gene (reference sequence). CDR3 nucleotides: TGTGCCACCGGGGGGGATCCCTACGAGCAGTACTTC. It encodes CATGGDPYEQYF.

The genes are TRBV6-5 and TRBJ1-2, with D uncertain. This CDR3 has 13 amino acids. CDR1 is MNHEY, CDR2 SVGAGI, per germline. Trimming took off 0 bases at V and 2 bases at J, with 4 bases between the two ends. The CDR3 reads CASSYSENYGYTF. CDR3 bases: TGTGCCAGCAGTTACTCAGAGAACTATGGCTACACCTTC.